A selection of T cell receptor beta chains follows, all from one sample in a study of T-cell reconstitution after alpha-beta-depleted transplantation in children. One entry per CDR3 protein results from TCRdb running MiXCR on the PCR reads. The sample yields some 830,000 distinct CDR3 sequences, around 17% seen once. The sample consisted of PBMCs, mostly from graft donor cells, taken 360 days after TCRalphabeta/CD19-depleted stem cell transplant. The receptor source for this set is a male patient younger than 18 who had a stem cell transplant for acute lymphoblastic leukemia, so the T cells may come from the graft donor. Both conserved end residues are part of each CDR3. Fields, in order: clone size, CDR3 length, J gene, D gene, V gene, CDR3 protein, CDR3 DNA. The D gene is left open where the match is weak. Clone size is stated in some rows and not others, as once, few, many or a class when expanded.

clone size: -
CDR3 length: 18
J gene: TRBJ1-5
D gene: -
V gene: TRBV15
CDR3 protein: CATSRDGRHPYSNQPQHF
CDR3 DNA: TGTGCCACCAGCAGAGACGGGAGGCACCCCTATAGCAATCAGCCCCAGCATTTT

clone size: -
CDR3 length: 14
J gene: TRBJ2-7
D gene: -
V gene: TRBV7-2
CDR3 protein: CASSQQAGPYEQYF
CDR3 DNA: TGTGCCAGCAGCCAACAAGCGGGTCCCTACGAGCAGTACTTC

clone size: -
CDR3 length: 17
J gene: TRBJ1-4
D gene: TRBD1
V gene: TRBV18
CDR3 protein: CASSPMNAGGQVEKLFF
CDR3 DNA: TGTGCCAGCTCACCGATGAATGCAGGGGGCCAGGTCGAAAAACTGTTTTTT

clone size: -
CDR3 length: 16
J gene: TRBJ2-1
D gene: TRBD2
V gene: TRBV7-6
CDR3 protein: CASSLPLAGVANEQFF
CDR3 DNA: TGTGCCAGCAGCTTACCTCTAGCGGGAGTGGCAAATGAGCAGTTCTTC

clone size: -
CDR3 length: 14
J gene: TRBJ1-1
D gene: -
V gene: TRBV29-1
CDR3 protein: CSVTQGRGNTEAFF
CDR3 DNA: TGCAGCGTTACCCAAGGAAGAGGGAACACTGAAGCTTTCTTT

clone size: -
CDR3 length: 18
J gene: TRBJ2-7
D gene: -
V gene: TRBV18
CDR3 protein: CASSPRLPGQSKSYEQYF
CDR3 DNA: TGTGCCAGCTCACCCCGACTCCCCGGACAGTCGAAATCCTACGAGCAGTACTTC

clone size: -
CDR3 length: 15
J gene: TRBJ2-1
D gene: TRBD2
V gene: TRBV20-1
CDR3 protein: CSASRLAGGLSEQFF
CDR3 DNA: TGCAGTGCTAGTAGACTAGCGGGAGGACTCAGTGAGCAGTTCTTC

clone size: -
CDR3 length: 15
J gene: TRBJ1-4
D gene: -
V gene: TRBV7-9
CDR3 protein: CASSLGESLNEKLFF
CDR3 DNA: TGTGCCAGCAGCTTAGGAGAAAGTCTAAATGAAAAACTGTTTTTT

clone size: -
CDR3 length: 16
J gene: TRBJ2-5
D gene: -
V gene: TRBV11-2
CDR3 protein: CASSLHGQGLFETQYF
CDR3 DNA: TGTGCCAGCAGCTTACACGGGCAGGGTCTATTCGAGACCCAGTACTTC

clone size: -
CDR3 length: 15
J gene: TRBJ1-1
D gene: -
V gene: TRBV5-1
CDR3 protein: CASSPSTGLYTEAFF
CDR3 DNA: TGCGCCAGCAGCCCATCGACCGGTCTGTACACTGAAGCTTTCTTT

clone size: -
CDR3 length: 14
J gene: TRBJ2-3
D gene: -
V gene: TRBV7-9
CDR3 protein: CASSQPPGTDTQYF
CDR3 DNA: TGTGCCAGCAGCCAACCACCAGGCACAGATACGCAGTATTTT

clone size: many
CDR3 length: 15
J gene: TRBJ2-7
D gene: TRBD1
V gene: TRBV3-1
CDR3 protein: CASSQVGDSLYEQYF
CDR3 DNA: TGTGCCAGCAGCCAAGTAGGGGACAGCCTCTACGAGCAGTACTTC

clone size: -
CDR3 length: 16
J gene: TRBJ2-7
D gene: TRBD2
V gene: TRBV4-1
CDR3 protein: CASSQGLAGVRHEQYF
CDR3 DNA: TGCGCCAGCAGCCAGGGACTAGCGGGAGTTCGCCACGAGCAGTACTTC

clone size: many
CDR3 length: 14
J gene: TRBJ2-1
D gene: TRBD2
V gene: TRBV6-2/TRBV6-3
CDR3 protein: CASRLAGGLNEQFF
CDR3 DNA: TGTGCCAGCAGACTAGCGGGAGGCCTCAATGAGCAGTTCTTC

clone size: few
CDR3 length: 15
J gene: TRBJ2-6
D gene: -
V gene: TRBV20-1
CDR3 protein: CSASEQGAGANVLTF
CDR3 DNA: TGCAGTGCTAGTGAACAGGGCGCTGGGGCCAACGTCCTGACTTTC

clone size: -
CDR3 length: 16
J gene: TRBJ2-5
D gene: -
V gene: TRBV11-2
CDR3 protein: CASSLGYSISRETQYF
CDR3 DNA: TGTGCCAGCAGCTTAGGGTATTCCATTTCGAGGGAGACCCAGTACTTC

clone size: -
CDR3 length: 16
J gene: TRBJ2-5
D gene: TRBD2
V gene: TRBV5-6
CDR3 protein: CASSLGLAGVWETQYF
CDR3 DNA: TGTGCCAGCAGCCTAGGACTAGCGGGAGTTTGGGAGACCCAGTACTTC

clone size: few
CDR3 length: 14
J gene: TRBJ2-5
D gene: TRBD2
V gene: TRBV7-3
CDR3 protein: CASSHSGSGETQYF
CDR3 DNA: TGTGCCAGCAGCCATAGCGGGAGTGGGGAGACCCAGTACTTC

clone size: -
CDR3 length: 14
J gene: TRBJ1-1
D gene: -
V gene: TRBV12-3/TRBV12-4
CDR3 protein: CASTYWGGNTEAFF
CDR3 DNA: TGTGCCAGCACCTATTGGGGAGGGAACACTGAAGCTTTCTTT

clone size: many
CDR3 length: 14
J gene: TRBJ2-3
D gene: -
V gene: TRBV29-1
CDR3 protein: CSGGGAHNTDTQYF
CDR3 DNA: TGCAGCGGCGGGGGCGCGCATAACACAGATACGCAGTATTTT

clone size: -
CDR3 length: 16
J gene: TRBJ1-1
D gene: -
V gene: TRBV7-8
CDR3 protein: CASSPKLGQGRTEAFF
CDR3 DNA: TGTGCCAGCAGCCCGAAGTTAGGGCAGGGGAGGACTGAAGCTTTCTTT

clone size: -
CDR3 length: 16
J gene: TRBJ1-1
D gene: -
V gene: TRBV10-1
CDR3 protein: CASSEKRSGLNTEAFF
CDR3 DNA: TGCGCCAGCAGTGAGAAACGAAGCGGGTTGAACACTGAAGCTTTCTTT

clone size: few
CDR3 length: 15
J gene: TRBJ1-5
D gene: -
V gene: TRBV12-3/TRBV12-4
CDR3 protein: CASSFWAGGNQPQHF
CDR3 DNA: TGTGCCAGCAGTTTTTGGGCCGGAGGCAATCAGCCCCAGCATTTT

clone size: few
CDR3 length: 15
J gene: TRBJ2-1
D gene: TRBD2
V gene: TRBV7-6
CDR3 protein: CASSQVSGSGSRQFF
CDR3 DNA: TGTGCCAGCAGCCAAGTATCGGGTAGCGGGAGTCGGCAGTTCTTC

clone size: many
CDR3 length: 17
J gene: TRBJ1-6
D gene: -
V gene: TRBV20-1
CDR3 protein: CSATSRGSLSYNSPLHF
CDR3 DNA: TGCAGTGCTACCAGCCGGGGCTCCCTCTCCTATAATTCACCCCTCCACTTT

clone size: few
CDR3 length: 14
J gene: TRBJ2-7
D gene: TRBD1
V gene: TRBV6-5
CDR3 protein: CASSYDRVTYEQYF
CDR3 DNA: TGTGCCAGCAGTTACGACAGGGTTACCTACGAGCAGTACTTC

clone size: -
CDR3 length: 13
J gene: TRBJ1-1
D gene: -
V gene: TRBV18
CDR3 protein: CASSPSASWLAFF
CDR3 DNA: TGTGCCAGCTCACCTAGTGCGAGTTGGTTAGCTTTCTTT

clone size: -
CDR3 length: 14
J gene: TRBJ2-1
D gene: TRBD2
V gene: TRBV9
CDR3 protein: CASSKRTSGNEQFF
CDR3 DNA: TGTGCCAGCAGCAAACGGACTAGCGGCAATGAGCAGTTCTTC

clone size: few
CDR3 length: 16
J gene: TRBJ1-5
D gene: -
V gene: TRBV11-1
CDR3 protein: CASSLAPVLRGQPQHF
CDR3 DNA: TGTGCCAGCAGCTTAGCTCCCGTCCTGCGGGGTCAGCCCCAGCATTTT

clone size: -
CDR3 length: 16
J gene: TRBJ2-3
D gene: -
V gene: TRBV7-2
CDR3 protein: CASSPPGTLTTDTQYF
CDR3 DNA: TGTGCCAGCAGCCCACCCGGGACACTCACCACAGATACGCAGTATTTT

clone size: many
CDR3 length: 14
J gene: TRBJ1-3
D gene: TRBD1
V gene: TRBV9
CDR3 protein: CASSRQGAGNTIYF
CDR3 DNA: TGTGCCAGCAGCCGACAGGGGGCTGGAAACACCATATATTTT

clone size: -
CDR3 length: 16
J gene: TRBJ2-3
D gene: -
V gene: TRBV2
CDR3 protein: CASSEARSQFTDTQYF
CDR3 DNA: TGTGCCAGCAGTGAAGCCAGGTCTCAATTCACAGATACGCAGTATTTT

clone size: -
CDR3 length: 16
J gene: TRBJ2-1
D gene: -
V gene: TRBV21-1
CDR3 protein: CASSKGSLAGHNEQFF
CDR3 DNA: TGTGCCAGCAGCAAAGGGTCACTAGCGGGCCACAATGAGCAGTTCTTC

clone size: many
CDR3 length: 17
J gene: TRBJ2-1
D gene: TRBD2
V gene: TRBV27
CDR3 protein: CASSLPPLAGGYNEQFF
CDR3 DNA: TGTGCCAGCAGTTTACCGCCTCTAGCGGGAGGCTACAATGAGCAGTTCTTC

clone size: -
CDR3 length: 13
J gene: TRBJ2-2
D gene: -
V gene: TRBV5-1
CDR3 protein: CASSLFGAGELFF
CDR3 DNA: TGCGCCAGCAGCTTGTTTGGAGCCGGGGAGCTGTTTTTT

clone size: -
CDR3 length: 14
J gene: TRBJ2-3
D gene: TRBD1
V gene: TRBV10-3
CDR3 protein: CAISELTGEDTQYF
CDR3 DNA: TGTGCCATCAGTGAGCTTACAGGGGAGGATACGCAGTATTTT

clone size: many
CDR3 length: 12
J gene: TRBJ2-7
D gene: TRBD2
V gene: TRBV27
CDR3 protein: CASSPTSDEQYF
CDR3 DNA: TGTGCCAGCAGCCCCACTAGCGACGAGCAGTACTTC

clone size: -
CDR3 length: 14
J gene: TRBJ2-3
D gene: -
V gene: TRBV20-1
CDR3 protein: CSAREISVRDTQYF
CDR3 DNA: TGCAGTGCTAGAGAAATTAGCGTGAGAGATACGCAGTATTTT

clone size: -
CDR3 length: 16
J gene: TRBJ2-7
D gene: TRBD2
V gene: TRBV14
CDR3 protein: CASSPPRGRRSYEQYF
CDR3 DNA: TGTGCCAGCAGCCCGCCCCGCGGGAGACGAAGCTACGAGCAGTACTTC

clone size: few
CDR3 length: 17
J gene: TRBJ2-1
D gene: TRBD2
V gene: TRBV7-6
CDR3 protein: CASSLTPGTRAYNEQFF
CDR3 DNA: TGTGCCAGCAGCTTAACGCCGGGGACTAGAGCCTACAATGAGCAGTTCTTC

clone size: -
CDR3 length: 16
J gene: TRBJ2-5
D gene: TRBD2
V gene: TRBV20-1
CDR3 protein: CSAARASGVWGETQYF
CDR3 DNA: TGCAGTGCCGCAAGGGCTAGCGGCGTTTGGGGAGAGACCCAGTACTTC

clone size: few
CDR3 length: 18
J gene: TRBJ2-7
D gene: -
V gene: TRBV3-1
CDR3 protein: CASSQDRVFRETGAEQYF
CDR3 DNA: TGTGCCAGCAGCCAAGATAGGGTCTTCCGGGAGACAGGCGCCGAGCAGTACTTC

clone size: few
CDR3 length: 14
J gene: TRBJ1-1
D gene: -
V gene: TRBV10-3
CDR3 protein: CAISGWERGTEAFF
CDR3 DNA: TGTGCCATCAGTGGGTGGGAGAGGGGAACTGAAGCTTTCTTT

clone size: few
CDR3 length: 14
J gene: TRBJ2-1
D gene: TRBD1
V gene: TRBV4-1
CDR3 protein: CASSYRDRYNEQFF
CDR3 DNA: TGCGCCAGCAGCTACCGGGACAGGTACAATGAGCAGTTCTTC

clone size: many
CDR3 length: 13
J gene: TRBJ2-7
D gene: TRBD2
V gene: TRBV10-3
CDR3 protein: CAIKLANSYEQYF
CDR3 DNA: TGTGCCATCAAACTAGCGAACTCCTACGAGCAGTACTTC

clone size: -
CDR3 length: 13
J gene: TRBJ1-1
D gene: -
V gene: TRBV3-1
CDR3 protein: CASSQVTGTEAFF
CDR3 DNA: TGTGCCAGCAGCCAAGTGACTGGTACTGAAGCTTTCTTT